This passage covers 30 T cell receptor beta chains from one sample sequenced in a study of T cells after yellow fever vaccination. TCRdb analysed the 5' RACE reads with MiXCR anew, one entry per CDR3 protein. This table holds nearly 550,000 distinct CDR3 sequences, approximately 21% found once. The material sequenced was PBMCs, taken 15 days after the yellow fever booster vaccination. The source of these receptors is a man aged 25-45 years who received the YFV17D yellow fever vaccine.

The chain recombines TRBV2 with TRBJ2-5; tentatively, D is TRBD1 or TRBD2 (5 bases each). This CDR3 has 12 residues. The V gene lost 1 base and the J gene lost 13 bases, with 13 bases spanning the gap. Germline V gene sequence: CDR1 SNHLY, CDR2 FYNNEI. The CDR3 loop is CASSEGGEVGYF. The CDR3 bases are TGTGCCAGCAGTGAAGGAGGGGAAGTAGGGTACTTC. The entire variable domain, with the rest obtained from reference TRBV2 and TRBJ2-5, is as follows: EPEVTQTPSHQVTQMGQEVILRCVPISNHLYFYWYRQILGQKVEFLVSFYNNEISEKSEIFDDQFSVERPDGSNFTLKIRSTKLEDSAMYFCASSEGGEVGYFGPGTRLLVL.

This clonotype was picked up a small number of times. This chain uses TRBV12-3 or TRBV12-4 with TRBJ2-7, with 9 bases matching TRBD2. The ends lost 3 bases at V and 5 bases at J; junction bases unmatched: 5. The CDR3 extends over 14 amino acids. In DNA, the CDR3 is TGTGCCAGCAGTTTCGATAGCGGGAGAGACGAGCAGTACTTC. Protein: CASSFDSGRDEQYF.

Only a few counts were recorded for this clonotype. The chain carries TRBV7-6 and TRBJ2-7; no clear D gene. V gave up 4 bases and J gave up 4 bases, with 11 bases separating them. This CDR3 has 13 residues. Looked up from germline, CDR1 is SGHVS and CDR2 is FNYEAQ. CDR3 sequence (DNA): TGTGCCAGCAGCTCCGATAACCTGTACGAGCAGTACTTC. This sequence encodes CASSSDNLYEQYF. The complete variable domain, with remaining parts taken from reference TRBV7-6 and TRBJ2-7, reads GAGVSQSPRYKVTKRGQDVALRCDPISGHVSLYWYRQALGQGPEFLTYFNYEAQQDKSGLPNDRFSAERPEGSISTLTIQRTEQRDSAMYRCASSSDNLYEQYFGPGTRLTVT.

This chain joins TRBV20-1 and TRBJ1-1, with D perhaps matching TRBD1 (6 bases). The CDR3 runs to 20 residues. The V gene's germline CDR1 is DFQATT and CDR2 SNEGSKA (reference sequence). The ends were cut back, 6 bases at V and 0 bases at J, with 32 bases in the middle. The CDR3 region is CSAPTLTRGAPEDMNTEAFF. For the CDR3, the DNA is TGCAGTGCACCCACTCTAACCAGGGGCGCCCCTGAGGATATGAACACTGAAGCTTTCTTT.

This clonotype was recorded a few times. The chain links TRBV3-1 to TRBJ1-1; D is unclear. V was clipped by 4 bases and J by 7 bases, with 13 bases between them. CDR1 and CDR2 (germline): LGHDT, YNNKEL (reference sequence). The CDR3 consists of 13 residues. CDR3 DNA sequence: TGTGCCAGCAGCCCCCCGGCGCAAGGTGAAGCTTTCTTT. The encoded protein is CASSPPAQGEAFF.

This clonotype came up a few times. The chain carries TRBV12-3 or TRBV12-4 and TRBJ2-1; TRBD2 matches 7 bases. The V and J ends lost 3 bases and 5 bases, in that order; junction bases with no gene match: 4. The CDR3 consists of 14 residues. CDR3 DNA sequence: TGTGCCAGCAGTTTGCGCGGGAGTCACAATGAGCAGTTCTTC. Encoded protein: CASSLRGSHNEQFF.

There are a few counts of this clonotype. This sequence joins TRBV7-3 and TRBJ2-5; weak D call: TRBD1 (6 bases). Trimming removed 4 bases at V and 3 bases at J, with 15 bases between. The CDR3 consists of 15 residues. Germline CDR1 and CDR2: SGHTA and FQGTGA. CDR3 sequence (DNA): TGTGCCAGCAGCTCCCGAGGACAGAAGGAAGAGACCCAGTACTTC. This encodes CASSSRGQKEETQYF.

This clonotype was observed a handful of times. The chain combines TRBV27 with TRBJ2-4; no firm D call. V lost 6 bases and J lost 0, with 6 bases in between. Per germline, CDR1 MNHEY and CDR2 SMNVEV (reference sequence). This CDR3 is built from 13 residues. CDR3 bases: TGTGCCAGCAGGACTTTAGCCAAAAACATTCAGTACTTC. This gives the protein CASRTLAKNIQYF.

This chain connects TRBV6-1 to TRBJ2-3; D tentatively fits TRBD1 or TRBD2 (5 bases each). Between the trimmed V and J ends, which lost 2 bases and 7 bases, there was a span of 13 bases. Looked up from germline, CDR1 is MNHNS and CDR2 is SASEGT. The CDR3 is 14 amino acids. Written as DNA, the CDR3 is TGTGCCAGCAGTGAAATGGGGGAGCCATATACGCAGTATTTT. Residues: CASSEMGEPYTQYF.

This clonotype has just a few counts. The gene calls are TRBV11-1 and TRBJ2-3; no clear D gene. V lost 3 bases to trimming and J lost 14 bases, with 12 bases between them. Germline assignment: CDR1 SGHAT and CDR2 FQDESV (reference sequence). The CDR3 is 11 residues long. As DNA, the CDR3 is TGTGCCAGCAGCTTCCTCACCTATTTGTATTTT. It codes for CASSFLTYLYF.

The chain is built from TRBV3-1 and TRBJ2-6; 8 bases are a match to TRBD1. Germline CDR1 and CDR2: LGHDT and YNNKEL (reference sequence). V lost 0 bases, J lost 0 bases, and 10 bases stayed unmatched. This CDR3 region has 20 residues. For the CDR3, the DNA is TGTGCCAGCAGCCAAGAACGGGTGCACAGGGGGGACTCTGGGGCCAACGTCCTGACTTTC. Its translation: CASSQERVHRGDSGANVLTF.

The rearrangement joins TRBV20-1 to TRBJ2-3; 9 nucleotides agree with TRBD2. Germline CDR1 reads DFQATT; CDR2 reads SNEGSKA (reference sequence). This CDR3 contains 15 residues. The chain's CDR3 is CSRGSGRPWTDTQYF. DNA of the CDR3: TGCAGCCGGGGTAGCGGGAGACCTTGGACAGATACGCAGTATTTT.

There are a few counts of this clonotype. The chain joins TRBV18 to TRBJ2-2, with 12 bases identical to TRBD2. The V gene end was trimmed by 3 bases and the J gene end by 7 bases; junction bases not matched to a gene: 9. CDR1 and CDR2 from the germline V gene are KGHSH and LQKENI. The CDR3 has 17 amino acids. CDR3 in DNA: TGTGCCAGCTCACCTTCTGGACTAGCGGGAAATCACGGGGAGCTGTTTTTT. Residues: CASSPSGLAGNHGELFF.

This chain connects TRBV5-5 to TRBJ2-7; TRBD2 matches at 12 bases. CDR1 is SGHKS, CDR2 YYEKEE, per germline (reference sequence). The CDR3 loop spans 15 amino acids. J was trimmed by 3 bases and V by 3 bases; bases with no gene match: 4. The CDR3 protein is CASSSLAGGFYEQYF. CDR3 DNA sequence: TGTGCCAGCAGCTCACTAGCGGGGGGATTCTACGAGCAGTACTTC. Together with reference TRBV5-5 and TRBJ2-7, the CDR3 gives the full variable domain: DAGVTQSPTHLIKTRGQQVTLRCSPISGHKSVSWYQQVLGQGPQFIFQYYEKEERGRGNFPDRFSARQFPNYSSELNVNALLLGDSALYLCASSSLAGGFYEQYFGPGTRLTVT.

The rearrangement uses TRBV20-1 and TRBJ1-4; TRBD1 is a possible D gene (5 bases). The V end lost 3 bases, the J end lost 7 bases, and 15 bases lay between the germline ends. The CDR3 runs to 14 residues. From germline, CDR1 is DFQATT and CDR2 SNEGSKA (reference sequence). CDR3: CSASSAQQGEKLFF. CDR3 coding DNA: TGCAGTGCTAGTAGTGCGCAGCAGGGTGAAAAACTGTTTTTT.

This clonotype was counted once. The gene calls are TRBV3-1 and TRBJ2-1, with 7 bases matching TRBD2. Per germline, CDR1 LGHDT and CDR2 YNNKEL (reference sequence). V was pared by 1 base and J by 6 bases, with 3 bases of the junction left unmatched. This CDR3 has 14 residues. As DNA, the CDR3 is TGTGCCAGCAGCCAAGTGGGCGGGAGCAATGAGCAGTTCTTC. It translates to CASSQVGGSNEQFF.

CDR3: CSVSLGEDTQYF. Here the CDR3 DNA reads TGCAGTGTTAGTCTCGGGGAGGATACGCAGTATTTT. V usage is TRBV20-1 and J usage is TRBJ2-3; D possibly corresponds to TRBD2 (5 bases). This CDR3 comprises 12 residues. The germline gives CDR1 DFQATT, CDR2 SNEGSKA (reference sequence). With 7 bases removed from V and 6 bases from J, the gap between germline ends came to 14 bases.

The chain carries TRBV11-2 and TRBJ1-2; D is uncertain. V was cut by 0 bases and J by 6 bases, with 11 bases left in between. CDR1 and CDR2 (germline): SGHAT, FQNNGV. This CDR3 has 14 residues. The CDR3 loop is CASSLDISADGYTF. DNA for the CDR3: TGTGCCAGCAGCTTAGATATTTCAGCCGATGGCTACACCTTC.

The chain uses TRBV20-1 and TRBJ2-7; 8 bases are shared with TRBD2. After removal of 0 bases from V and 10 bases from J, the junction contained 23 bases not matched to a gene. This CDR3 contains 18 residues. Germline lookup yields CDR1 DFQATT and CDR2 SNEGSKA (reference sequence). The CDR3 protein is CSARDPKGPTGGNGDQYF. The CDR3 DNA sequence: TGCAGTGCTAGAGACCCCAAAGGCCCCACGGGGGGGAACGGCGATCAGTACTTC.

The V call is TRBV9, the J call TRBJ2-1, with no clear D. Deletions cut 3 bases from V and 0 bases from J, with 13 bases between. This CDR3 spans 16 amino acids. CDR1 and CDR2 (germline): SGDLS, YYNGEE. CDR3 coding DNA: TGTGCCAGCAGCGATTTTCCTTCGAGCTCCTACAATGAGCAGTTCTTC. This encodes CASSDFPSSSYNEQFF.

This clonotype was seen a few times. The rearrangement joins TRBV11-2 to TRBJ2-5; 16 positions match TRBD2. J lost 1 base, V lost 5 bases, and 7 bases had no gene match. Germline-derived CDR1 and CDR2 are SGHAT and FQNNGV. CDR3 length: 18 residues. The CDR3 nucleotides read TGTGCCAGCAGCATTAGGGGACTAGCGGGAGGGGCCCAAGAGACCCAGTACTTC. As protein: CASSIRGLAGGAQETQYF.

The chain is built from TRBV7-9 and TRBJ2-7; the D is unclear. V was trimmed by 1 base and J by 6 bases, leaving 13 bases between them. Per germline, CDR1 SEHNR and CDR2 FQNEAQ (reference sequence). The CDR3 loop spans 14 amino acids. The CDR3 loop reads CASSLGVPIAEQYF. The CDR3 region has the DNA TGTGCCAGCAGCTTAGGAGTACCTATTGCCGAGCAGTACTTC. Full variable domain (remainder filled in from reference TRBV7-9 and TRBJ2-7): DTGVSQNPRHKITKRGQNVTFRCDPISEHNRLYWYRQTLGQGPEFLTYFQNEAQLEKSRLLSDRFSAERPKGSFSTLEIQRTEQGDSAMYLCASSLGVPIAEQYFGPGTRLTVT.

This rearrangement joins TRBV6-1 to TRBJ2-5, with D perhaps TRBD2 (7 bases). V was clipped by 6 bases and J by 5 bases, with 16 bases between them. Germline V gene lookup returns CDR1 MNHNS and CDR2 SASEGT. This CDR3 has 14 amino acids. The CDR3 DNA sequence: TGTGCCAGCAGCTTGGGTGCGGGGGCGGAGACCCAGTACTTC. It yields the protein CASSLGAGAETQYF.

This clonotype occurred a few times. The rearrangement links TRBV28 to TRBJ2-3, with TRBD2 matching over 14 bases. Trimming removed 8 bases from V and 8 bases from J; junction bases left unmatched: 9. The CDR3 consists of 15 residues. CDR1 MDHEN and CDR2 SYDVKM come from the germline V gene. The CDR3 nucleotides read TGTGCCAGCCGGGGGACTAGCGGGAGTGTCGGTACGCAGTATTTT. It translates to CASRGTSGSVGTQYF.

The J gene is TRBJ1-2, the V gene TRBV4-3, with D unclear. Germline V lookup: CDR1 LGHNA, CDR2 YSLEER. V was clipped by 1 base and J by 6 bases, with 12 bases between them. The CDR3 runs 14 residues. For the CDR3, the DNA is TGCGCCAGCAGCCAAGTAGAGCCGACGAATGGCTACACCTTC. Translated: CASSQVEPTNGYTF.

The chain uses TRBV24-1 and TRBJ2-2; 14 bases are shared with TRBD2. Germline CDR1 is KGHDR and CDR2 is SFDVKD. V dropped 7 bases and J dropped 6; count of bases not matched to a gene: 0. The length of the CDR3 is 14 residues. The CDR3: CATRGLAGAGELFF. CDR3 nucleotides: TGTGCCACCAGGGGACTAGCGGGAGCCGGGGAGCTGTTTTTT.

J is TRBJ2-5 and V is TRBV4-3; D possibly corresponds to TRBD1 (6 bases). The CDR3 spans 14 residues. The V gene's germline CDR1 is LGHNA and CDR2 YSLEER. V was cut by 2 bases and J by 5 bases, with 12 bases left in between. The DNA of the CDR3 is TGCGCCAGCAGCCAAAACAGGGCTGAGGAGACCCAGTACTTC. Its protein is CASSQNRAEETQYF.

The CDR3 coding sequence is TGTGCCAGCAGCCAAGATGGCAGGGGGCGTAATGAGCAGTTCTTC. Its translation is CASSQDGRGRNEQFF. The chain is built from TRBV3-1 and TRBJ2-1; 8 nucleotides line up with TRBD1. CDR1 is LGHDT and CDR2 is YNNKEL in the germline V gene (reference sequence). With 0 bases clipped from V and 7 bases from J, the junction kept 5 bases outside the gene matches. The length of the CDR3 is 15 residues.

V is TRBV19 and J is TRBJ2-3; 7 bases align to TRBD1. This CDR3 is built from 15 residues. Trimming at V came to 8 bases and at J to 1 base, leaving 9 bases not matched to a gene. CDR1 and CDR2 from the germline V gene are LNHDA and SQIVND (reference sequence). CDR3: CASQRQGGGTDTQYF. The CDR3 nucleotides are TGTGCCAGTCAACGACAGGGCGGAGGCACAGATACGCAGTATTTT.

The chain joins TRBV19 to TRBJ2-3, with no clear D. The V gene lost 4 bases and the J gene lost 6 bases, with 14 bases spanning the gap. This CDR3 comprises 14 residues. Germline V CDR1 and CDR2: LNHDA, SQIVND (reference sequence). The CDR3 here is CASSNGGGLDTQYF. DNA of the CDR3: TGTGCCAGTAGTAACGGCGGCGGATTGGATACGCAGTATTTT.